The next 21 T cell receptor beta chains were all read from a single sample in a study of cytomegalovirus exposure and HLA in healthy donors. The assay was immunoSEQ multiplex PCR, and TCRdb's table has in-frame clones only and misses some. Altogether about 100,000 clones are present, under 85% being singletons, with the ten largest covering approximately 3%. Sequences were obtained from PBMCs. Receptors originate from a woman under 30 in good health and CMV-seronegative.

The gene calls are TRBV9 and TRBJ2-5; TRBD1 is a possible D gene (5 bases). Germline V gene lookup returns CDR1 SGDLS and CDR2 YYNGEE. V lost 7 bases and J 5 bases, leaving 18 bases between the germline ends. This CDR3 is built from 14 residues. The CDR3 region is CASHPGSAGETQYF. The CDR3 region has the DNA TGTGCCAGCCACCCAGGATCCGCAGGGGAGACCCAGTACTTC.

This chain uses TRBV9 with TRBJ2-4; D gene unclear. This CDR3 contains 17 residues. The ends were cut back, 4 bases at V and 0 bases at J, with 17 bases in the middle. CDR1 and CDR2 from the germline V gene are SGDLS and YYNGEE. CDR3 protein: CASSLQTGTGAKNIQYF. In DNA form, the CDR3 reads TGTGCCAGCAGCTTACAAACGGGTACGGGAGCCAAAAACATTCAGTACTTC.

CDR3 in amino acids: CASSLSRGVGYEQYF. The CDR3 coding sequence is TGTGCCAGCAGTTTATCCAGGGGTGTAGGCTACGAGCAGTACTTC. The V call is TRBV27, the J call TRBJ2-7; maybe TRBD1 (6 bases). The CDR3 is 15 amino acids. Deletions cut 0 bases from V and 3 bases from J, with 12 bases between. Germline V lookup: CDR1 MNHEY, CDR2 SMNVEV (reference sequence).

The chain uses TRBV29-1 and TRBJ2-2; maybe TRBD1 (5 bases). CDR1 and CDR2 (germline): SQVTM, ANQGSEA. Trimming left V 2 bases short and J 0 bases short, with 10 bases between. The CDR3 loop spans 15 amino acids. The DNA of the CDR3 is TGCAGCGTTGAAAACAGGCACCCGAACACCGGGGAGCTGTTTTTT. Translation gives CSVENRHPNTGELFF.

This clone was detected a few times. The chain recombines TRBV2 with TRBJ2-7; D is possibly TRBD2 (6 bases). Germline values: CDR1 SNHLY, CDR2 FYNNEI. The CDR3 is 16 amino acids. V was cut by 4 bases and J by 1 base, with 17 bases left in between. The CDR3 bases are TGTGCCAGCAGTGGTTGGGACTCCCTAAAGTCCTACGAGCAGTACTTC. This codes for CASSGWDSLKSYEQYF.

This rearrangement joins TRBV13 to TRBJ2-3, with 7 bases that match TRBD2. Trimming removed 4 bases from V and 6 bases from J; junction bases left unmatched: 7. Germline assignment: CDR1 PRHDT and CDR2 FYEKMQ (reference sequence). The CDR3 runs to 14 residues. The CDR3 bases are TGTGCCAGCAGCTCTAAGCGGGGCCAGGATACGCAGTATTTT. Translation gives CASSSKRGQDTQYF.

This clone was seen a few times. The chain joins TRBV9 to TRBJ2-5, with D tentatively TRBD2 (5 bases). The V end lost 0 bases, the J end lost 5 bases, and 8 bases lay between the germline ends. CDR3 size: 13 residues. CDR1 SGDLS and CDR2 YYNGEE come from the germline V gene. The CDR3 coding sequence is TGTGCCAGCAGCGTAGGAGGGTCGGAGACCCAGTACTTC. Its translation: CASSVGGSETQYF.

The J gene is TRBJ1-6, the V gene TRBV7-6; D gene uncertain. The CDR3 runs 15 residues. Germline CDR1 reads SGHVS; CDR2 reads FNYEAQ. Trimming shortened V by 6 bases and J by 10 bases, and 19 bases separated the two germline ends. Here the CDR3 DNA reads TGTGCCAGCAGTCTCGTCGTTACGGCGGGATCACCCCTCCACTTT. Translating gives CASSLVVTAGSPLHF. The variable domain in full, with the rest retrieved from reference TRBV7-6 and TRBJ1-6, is GAGVSQSPRYKVTKRGQDVALRCDPISGHVSLYWYRQALGQGPEFLTYFNYEAQQDKSGLPNDRFSAERPEGSISTLTIQRTEQRDSAMYRCASSLVVTAGSPLHFGNGTRLTVT.

CDR3 in DNA: TGCGCCAGCAGGAGGCTAGCGGGGACCTTTCAAGAGACCCAGTACTTC. It is translated as CASRRLAGTFQETQYF. The chain has TRBV10-2 and TRBJ2-5, with TRBD2 matching over 9 bases. Germline-derived CDR1 and CDR2 are WSHSY and SAAADI. V shed 6 bases and J 2 bases; nucleotides not matched to a gene: 10. The length of the CDR3 is 16 residues.

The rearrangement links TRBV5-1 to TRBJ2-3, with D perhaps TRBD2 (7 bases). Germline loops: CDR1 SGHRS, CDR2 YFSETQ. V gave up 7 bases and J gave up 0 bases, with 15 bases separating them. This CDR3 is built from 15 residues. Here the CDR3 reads CASSEGGASTDTQYF. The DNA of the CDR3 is TGCGCCAGCTCAGAGGGGGGGGCTAGCACAGATACGCAGTATTTT. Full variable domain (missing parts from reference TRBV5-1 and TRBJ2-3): KAGVTQTPRYLIKTRGQQVTLSCSPISGHRSVSWYQQTPGQGLQFLFEYFSETQRNKGNFPGRFSGRQFSNSRSEMNVSTLELGDSALYLCASSEGGASTDTQYFGPGTRLTVL.

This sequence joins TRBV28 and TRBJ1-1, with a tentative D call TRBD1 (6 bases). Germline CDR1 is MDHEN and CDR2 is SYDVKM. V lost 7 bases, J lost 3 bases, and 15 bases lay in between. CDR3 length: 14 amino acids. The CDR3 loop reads CASISQGKDTEAFF. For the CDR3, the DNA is TGTGCCAGCATATCCCAGGGGAAGGACACTGAAGCTTTCTTT.

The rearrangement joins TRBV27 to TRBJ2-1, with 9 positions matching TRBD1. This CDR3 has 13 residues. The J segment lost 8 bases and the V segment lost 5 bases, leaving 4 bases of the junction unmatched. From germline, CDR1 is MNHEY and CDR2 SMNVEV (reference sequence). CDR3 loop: CASSPDRGYEQFF. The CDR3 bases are TGTGCCAGCAGTCCGGACAGGGGTTATGAGCAGTTCTTC.

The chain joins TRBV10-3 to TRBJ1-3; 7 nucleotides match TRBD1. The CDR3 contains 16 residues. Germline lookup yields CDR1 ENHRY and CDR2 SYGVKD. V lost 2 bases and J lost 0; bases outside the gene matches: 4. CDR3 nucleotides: TGTGCCATCAGTGAGCCGGGACAGACCTCTGGAAACACCATATATTTT. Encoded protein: CAISEPGQTSGNTIYF.

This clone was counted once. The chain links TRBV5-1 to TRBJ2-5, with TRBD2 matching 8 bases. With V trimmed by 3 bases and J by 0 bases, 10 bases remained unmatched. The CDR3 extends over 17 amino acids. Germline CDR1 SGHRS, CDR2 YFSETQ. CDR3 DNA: TGCGCCAGCAGCTCCCTGGCGGGGGGCGCGTACCAAGAGACCCAGTACTTC. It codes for CASSSLAGGAYQETQYF.

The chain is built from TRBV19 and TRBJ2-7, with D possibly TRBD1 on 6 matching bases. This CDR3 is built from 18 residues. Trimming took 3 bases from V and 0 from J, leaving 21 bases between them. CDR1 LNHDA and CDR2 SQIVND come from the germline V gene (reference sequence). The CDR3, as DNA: TGTGCCAGTAGTATCCACACCCCCAGGGACACGCTCTCCTACGAGCAGTACTTC. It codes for CASSIHTPRDTLSYEQYF.

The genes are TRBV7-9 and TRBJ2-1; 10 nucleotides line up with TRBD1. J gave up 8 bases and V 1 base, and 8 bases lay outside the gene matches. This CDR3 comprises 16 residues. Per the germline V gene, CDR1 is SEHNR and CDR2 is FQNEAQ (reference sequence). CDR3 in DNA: TGTGCCAGCAGCTTAGGTAGACAGGGGGCGATAGATGAGCAGTTCTTC. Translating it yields CASSLGRQGAIDEQFF.

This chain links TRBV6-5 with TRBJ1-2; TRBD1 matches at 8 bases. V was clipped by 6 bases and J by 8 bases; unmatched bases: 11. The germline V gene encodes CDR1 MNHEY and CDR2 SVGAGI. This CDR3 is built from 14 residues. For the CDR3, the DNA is TGTGCCAGCAGACCCCGGACAGGGCGGAGGGGCTACACCTTC. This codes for CASRPRTGRRGYTF.

The CDR3 loop reads CASSGPGGAYHYGYTF. In nucleotides, the CDR3 is TGTGCCAGCAGTGGCCCCGGGGGGGCATATCACTATGGCTACACCTTC. The chain uses TRBV25-1 and TRBJ1-2, with D possibly being TRBD1 (6 bases). The CDR3 sequence is 16 residues long. V lost 4 bases to trimming and J lost 3 bases, with 18 bases between them. Germline loops: CDR1 MGHDK, CDR2 SYGVNS.

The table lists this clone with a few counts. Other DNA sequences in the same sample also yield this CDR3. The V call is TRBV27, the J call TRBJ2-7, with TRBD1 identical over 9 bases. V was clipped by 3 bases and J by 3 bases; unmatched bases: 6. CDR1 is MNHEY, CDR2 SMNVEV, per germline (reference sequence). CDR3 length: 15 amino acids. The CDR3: CASSFRDRVGYEQYF. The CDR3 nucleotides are TGTGCCAGCAGTTTCCGGGACAGGGTGGGCTACGAGCAGTACTTC.

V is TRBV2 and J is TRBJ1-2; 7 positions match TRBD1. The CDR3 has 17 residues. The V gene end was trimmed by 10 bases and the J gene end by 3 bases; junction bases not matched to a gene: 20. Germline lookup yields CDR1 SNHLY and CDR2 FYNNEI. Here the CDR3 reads CANDHRDSRQVYYGYTF. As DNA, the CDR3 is TGTGCCAATGATCACCGGGACAGCCGACAAGTTTACTATGGCTACACCTTC.

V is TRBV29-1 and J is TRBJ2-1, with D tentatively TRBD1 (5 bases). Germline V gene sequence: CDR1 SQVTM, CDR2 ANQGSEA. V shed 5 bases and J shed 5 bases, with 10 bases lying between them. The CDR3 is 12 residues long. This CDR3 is CSVWTSHNEQFF. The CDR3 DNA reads TGCAGCGTTTGGACATCCCACAATGAGCAGTTCTTC.